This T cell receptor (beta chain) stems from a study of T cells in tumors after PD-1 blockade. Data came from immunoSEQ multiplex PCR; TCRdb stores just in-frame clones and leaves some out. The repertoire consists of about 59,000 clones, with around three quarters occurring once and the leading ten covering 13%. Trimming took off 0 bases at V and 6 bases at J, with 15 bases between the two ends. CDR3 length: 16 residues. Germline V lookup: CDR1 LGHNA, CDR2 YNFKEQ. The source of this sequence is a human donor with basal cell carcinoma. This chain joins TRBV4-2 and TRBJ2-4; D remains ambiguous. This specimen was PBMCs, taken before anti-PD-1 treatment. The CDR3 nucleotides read TGTGCCAGCAGCCAAGATCATAGAACCGTAGGAAACATTCAGTACTTC. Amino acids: CASSQDHRTVGNIQYF.